The T cell receptor beta chain under discussion was sequenced for a study of blood T cell repertoires in COVID-19. Study at large: COVID-19 samples from acute and convalescent phases originated in the United States, Italy and Spain. The cDNA or gDNA used as material had been derived from T cells, B-cell-depleted T cells, or PBMCs.

The CDR3 length is 15 residues. Trimming shortened V by 4 bases and J by 4 bases, and 12 bases separated the two germline ends. CDR1 is KGHDR and CDR2 is SFDVKD in the germline V gene. How the authors handled the data: Cell counts per sample came from amplifying reference gene primers. Profiling relied on immunoSEQ multiplex PCR, and the TCRdb table lists in-frame clones only, not all of them. Clone size and the V and J calls come from that table; the DNA yielded D and trimming. The sample lists 130,000 to 150,000 clones, roughly 80% occurring once. The TCR comes from a human donor with acute or convalescent COVID-19. The donor label of this sample is uncertain. The sequenced sample was peripheral blood. This chain joins TRBV24-1 and TRBJ2-2; perhaps TRBD2 as D (5 bases). CDR3 bases: TGTGCCACCAGTGACCCTGGAGGATTCACCGGGGAGCTGTTTTTT. This translates into CATSDPGGFTGELFF.